What follows are 11 T cell receptor beta chains derived from one specimen sequenced in a study of OX40 agonist ivuxolimab in advanced cancers. The method was immunoSEQ multiplex PCR; TCRdb's version includes in-frame clones alone and lacks a portion of them. Of tens of thousands of clones in the sample, 88% are singletons; the top ten hold approximately 1%. Sequenced material: CD4+ or CD8+ T cells sorted from blood, taken in a trial of the OX40 agonist ivuxolimab. Receptors originate from an adult with an advanced solid tumor such as melanoma, head and neck, liver or kidney cancer.

The rearrangement joins TRBV15 to TRBJ2-3, with 7 bases lining up with TRBD1. CDR1 is LNHNV, CDR2 YYDKDF, per germline (reference sequence). The trim removed 4 bases at V and 0 bases at J, leaving 4 bases unmatched. This CDR3 is built from 15 residues. This CDR3 is CATSTGQRSTDTQYF. CDR3 bases: TGTGCCACCAGCACGGGACAGCGAAGCACAGATACGCAGTATTTT.

The chain combines TRBV2 with TRBJ2-1; 9 bases agree with TRBD2. CDR3 length: 12 residues. CDR1 and CDR2 from the germline V gene are SNHLY and FYNNEI. J gave up 11 bases and V 5 bases, and 4 bases lay outside the gene matches. The CDR3 sequence: CASSPTSGKQFF. In nucleotides, the CDR3 is TGTGCCAGCAGTCCGACTAGCGGAAAGCAGTTCTTC.

The chain recombines TRBV5-1 with TRBJ2-1; TRBD2 agrees at 9 bases. This CDR3 region has 16 residues. V trimming: 2 bases; J trimming: 3 bases; junction bases outside the gene matches: 6. Germline loops: CDR1 SGHRS, CDR2 YFSETQ. The CDR3 loop reads CASSFLAGPNYNEQFF. DNA of the CDR3: TGCGCCAGCAGCTTCCTAGCGGGACCGAACTACAATGAGCAGTTCTTC.

The chain combines TRBV5-1 with TRBJ2-7, with 9 bases fitting TRBD1. The V gene end was trimmed by 5 bases and the J gene end by 2 bases; junction bases not matched to a gene: 8. The length of the CDR3 is 15 residues. The germline V gene has CDR1 SGHRS and CDR2 YFSETQ. This chain's CDR3 is CASSTGGAETYEQYF. The CDR3 DNA is TGCGCCAGCAGTACAGGGGGCGCGGAAACCTACGAGCAGTACTTC.

J is TRBJ2-5 and V is TRBV28, with TRBD2 identical over 10 bases. The CDR3 runs to 16 residues. J was trimmed by 2 bases and V by 6 bases; bases with no gene match: 9. Germline V gives CDR1 MDHEN, CDR2 SYDVKM. The DNA for the CDR3 is TGTGCCAGCAGGGGTGCGGGACTAGCGAATCAAGAGACCCAGTACTTC. Its translation: CASRGAGLANQETQYF.

The V and J genes are TRBV7-2 and TRBJ1-2; the D gene is possibly TRBD1 (5 bases). The CDR3 is made up of 15 amino acids. CDR1 is SGHTA, CDR2 FQGNSA, per germline. V was clipped by 5 bases and J by 4 bases, with 17 bases between them. The CDR3 protein is CASSIRAGTPYGYTF. The CDR3 DNA is TGTGCCAGCAGCATCCGGGCAGGGACTCCCTATGGCTACACCTTC.

This rearrangement joins TRBV28 to TRBJ2-7; TRBD2 matches 9 bases. V shed 6 bases, J shed 3 bases, and the junction held 9 bases outside the gene matches. CDR1 is MDHEN and CDR2 is SYDVKM in the germline V gene. The CDR3 extends over 15 amino acids. The CDR3 is CASSLAGGGDYEQYF. The CDR3 DNA follows: TGTGCCAGCAGCCTCGCGGGAGGGGGCGACTACGAGCAGTACTTC.

This CDR3 is CASSTGTSGYEQYF. CDR3 sequence (DNA): TGCGCCAGCAGCACCGGGACTAGCGGTTACGAGCAGTACTTC. The genes are TRBV5-1 and TRBJ2-7, with TRBD2 identical over 11 bases. The V segment lost 4 bases and the J segment 4 bases; nucleotides outside the gene matches: 4. This CDR3 comprises 14 residues. Germline lookup yields CDR1 SGHRS and CDR2 YFSETQ.

The chain employs TRBV5-4 and TRBJ2-1; D is ambiguous. This CDR3 comprises 13 residues. Looked up from germline, CDR1 is SGHNT and CDR2 is YYREEE (reference sequence). Trimming left V 3 bases short and J 7 bases short, with 11 bases between. In DNA form, the CDR3 reads TGTGCCAGCAGCTACATTTCTACAAATGAGCAGTTCTTC. It codes for CASSYISTNEQFF.

This chain joins TRBV18 and TRBJ2-3; D gene unclear. Trimming cost V 2 bases and J 0 bases, with 6 bases left between them. The germline gives CDR1 KGHSH, CDR2 LQKENI. This CDR3 contains 14 residues. CDR3 residues: CASSPIQSTDTQYF. CDR3 nucleotides: TGTGCCAGCTCACCAATACAGAGCACAGATACGCAGTATTTT.

V is TRBV7-3 and J is TRBJ2-1, with a tentative D call TRBD1 (5 bases). Germline CDR1 SGHTA, CDR2 FQGTGA. The CDR3 has 15 amino acids. The V and J ends lost 2 bases and 0 bases respectively, with 8 bases between them. CDR3 sequence reads: CASSLSRDSYNEQFF. The CDR3 DNA reads as TGTGCCAGCAGCTTATCCAGGGACTCCTACAATGAGCAGTTCTTC.